This TCR beta chain emerged from a study of Ad26.COV2.S vaccination and SARS-CoV-2 variants. Study-level background: Recipients of Ad26.COV2.S got it intramuscularly, once or twice 56 days apart. Findings of the study overall: After vaccination, reports described spike-specific CD8+ and CD4+ T cell responses as showing substantial breadth.

Comments on this clone: What it binds is not known.

Germline V gives CDR1 LNHDA, CDR2 SQIVND (reference sequence). The CDR3 consists of 14 residues. V gave up 2 bases and J gave up 10 bases, with 12 bases separating them. The table came from immunoSEQ multiplex PCR; TCRdb's copy has only in-frame clones and leaves some out. Of some 480,000 clones detected, around 88% appear once; the ten largest clones hold 10% to 15%. Treatment denoted: approximately 18 received Ad26.COV2.S at low or high dose, single or two shots; roughly 5 received placebo; per-sample allocation not given. Sampling was done on day 63 after the first vaccine or placebo injection. SARS-CoV-2 spike from the Wuhan strain was encoded by the vaccine, an Ad26 vector.

This rearrangement joins TRBV19 to TRBJ1-6; D call uncertain. Here the sequenced sample was peripheral blood, taken in a trial of Ad26.COV2.S vaccine versus placebo. The TCR sequence derives from a person aged 18 to 59 who received the Ad26.COV2.S COVID-19 vaccine or a placebo. The DNA of the CDR3 is TGTGCCAGTAGTATATCCGGGCGTGAGTCACCCCTCCACTTT. This encodes CASSISGRESPLHF.